This T cell receptor (beta chain) was captured in a study of shared clonotypes between healthy human individuals. Study-level information: Samples came from two female and a few male donors aged 18 to 49. Three CD4 naive, three CD4 memory, two CD8 naive and one CD8 memory plate were used per donor. Study results and caveats: Clonotypes shared by all four sorted-subset donors had higher generation probabilities than non-shared clonotypes.

Terminally differentiated effector memory CD45RA+ cells were left out of the naive CD8 fraction, which was CD45RO-negative and positively selected for CCR7. This CDR3 spans 15 amino acids. V gave up 5 bases and J gave up 0 bases, with 12 bases separating them. The germline V gene has CDR1 SEHNR and CDR2 FQNEAQ (reference sequence). Several immunoSEQ plates received, in even portions, the genomic DNA of each subset. Produced via immunoSEQ multiplex PCR; TCRdb's table is partial and in-frame only. Of millions of clones in the sample, roughly 91% are singletons; the top ten hold roughly 1.8%. About this clone itself: Its antigen remains unknown.

Sequenced: naive CD8+ T cells from PBMCs. The clonotype originates from a young man in good health. Some clones in this sample may be carry-over from other donors' samples. The chain uses TRBV7-9 and TRBJ2-3; D is possibly TRBD1 or TRBD2 (5 bases each). CDR3 in DNA: TGTGCCAGCAGCCCCGGGGCTCGTAGCACAGATACGCAGTATTTT. The encoded protein is CASSPGARSTDTQYF.